This T cell receptor (beta chain) appears in the sequencing data of a study of Graves' ophthalmopathy and Graves' hyperthyroidism. Study-wide results and limits: Blood also harbored most expanded thyroid clonotypes above 0.001 frequency. Sensitivity of approximately 90% and specificity of about 81% were achieved when a 13-signature model separated ophthalmopathy from stable hyperthyroidism.

Amplification of TCR beta CDR3 regions used RNA transcripts. HTBI primers primed a first-round RT-PCR, and a second-round multiplex PCR followed. TCRdb called the multiplex PCR reads again in MiXCR, with one record for every CDR3 protein. The table lists roughly 500,000 distinct CDR3 sequences, approximately 15% of them singletons, with 9.5% to 10% in the top ten. This clonotype has ten or more counts. Its antigen is not identified. The CDR3 consists of 16 residues. V was shortened by 2 bases and J by 3 bases, with 16 bases between the two germline ends. Per the germline V gene, CDR1 is MDHEN and CDR2 is SYDVKM. The study excluded patients with other autoimmune diseases, uncontrolled infections, pregnancy or lactation.

V is TRBV28 and J is TRBJ1-1; no reliable D call. This TCR came from a woman in her 30s with Graves' ophthalmopathy. Sample: blood. The CDR3 bases are TGTGCCAGCAGTTTAGGAGGCAGGTTCCTGGACACTGAAGCTTTCTTT. Protein sequence: CASSLGGRFLDTEAFF.